This T cell receptor beta chain emerged from a study of naive and memory T cell subsets. Both TRBC1 and TRBC2 were covered by a beta constant-region primer of two equimolar oligonucleotides. Ligated cDNA was amplified by four rounds of PCR with nested alpha and beta constant-region primers and SP2. Ligation attached a single-stranded oligonucleotide with a 12-nucleotide UMI and the SP2 primer to the cDNA 3' end. TCRdb reanalysed the UMI-ligation and nested PCR reads using MiXCR and keeps one entry per CDR3 protein. The sample records more than 100,000 distinct CDR3 sequences, 30% to 45% being singletons. After the first PCR, alpha and beta chain libraries were processed separately. A note on this clonotype: Its cognate antigen is unknown.

Study outcomes and limitations: A clonotype means one alpha or beta sequence, not an alpha/beta pair.

Sequenced: central memory CD4+ T cells from blood. The source of this sequence is a human donor in good health.

CDR3 in DNA: TGCGCCAGCAGCTTTTTTTGGGGACAGGGGACCTACGAGCAGTACTTC. Translation gives CASSFFWGQGTYEQYF. The V gene is TRBV5-1, the J gene TRBJ2-7; 10 nucleotides line up with TRBD1. V lost 2 bases and J lost 2; bases outside the gene matches: 7. Germline V gene sequence: CDR1 SGHRS, CDR2 YFSETQ. This CDR3 region has 16 residues.